A selection of T cell receptor beta chains follows, all from one sample in a study of blood T cell repertoires in COVID-19. TCRdb's table, derived via immunoSEQ multiplex PCR, lists solely in-frame clones and lacks some. The data hold more than 150,000 clones, with almost 90% observed a single time. What was sequenced was peripheral blood. Receptor source: a man aged 45-60 years with acute or convalescent COVID-19. The CDR3 runs from the conserved cysteine through the conserved F or W. The order of the fields is V gene, J gene, D gene, clone size, CDR3 DNA, CDR3 protein. A D gene is named only where the DNA matches it firmly. The size of a clone is reported for some rows only, either as once, few or many, or as a class for expanded clones.

>TRBV10-3|TRBJ1-1|NA|NA
TGTGCCATCAGTGGCGGGACGGTGAACACTGAAGCTTTCTTT
CAISGGTVNTEAFF
>TRBV30|TRBJ2-4|NA|NA
TGTGCCTGGAGTGTACCCTATTCGGGATCCCGAGGGAACATTCAGTACTTC
CAWSVPYSGSRGNIQYF
>TRBV7-9|TRBJ2-1|TRBD2|NA
TGTGCCAGCAGCTCCCCGACTCTAGCGGGGGGGTACAATGAGCAGTTCTTC
CASSSPTLAGGYNEQFF
>TRBV27|TRBJ1-1|NA|NA
TGTGCCAGCCGGGGGGGGAACACTGAAGCTTTCTTT
CASRGGNTEAFF
>TRBV19|TRBJ2-1|NA|once
TGTGCCAGTAGTTCTCGGGGGGCCCATGAGCAGTTCTTC
CASSSRGAHEQFF
>TRBV4-2|TRBJ2-3|TRBD2|once
TGTGCCAGCAGCCAAGAGCCAGCGGGGGGCACAGATACGCAGTATTTT
CASSQEPAGGTDTQYF
>TRBV6-5|TRBJ2-5|TRBD1|once
TGTGCCAGCAGTTACGGACAGGCAAACGGAGAGACCCAGTACTTC
CASSYGQANGETQYF
>TRBV7-8|TRBJ2-5|TRBD2|NA
TGTGCCAGCAGCTTCCGACTAGCGGGAGAAGAGACCCAGTACTTC
CASSFRLAGEETQYF
>TRBV28|TRBJ1-5|NA|NA
TGTGCCAGCAGACTTTCAAATCAGCCCCAGCATTTT
CASRLSNQPQHF
>TRBV28|TRBJ1-1|NA|once
TGTGCCAGCAGTGCTCTCTCTCGGGGGGAAGCTTTCTTT
CASSALSRGEAFF
>TRBV7-2|TRBJ2-3|NA|NA
TGTGCCAGCAGCTTAGGTCCCATCACAGATACGCAGTATTTT
CASSLGPITDTQYF
>TRBV9|TRBJ2-2|TRBD2|NA
TGTGCCAGCAGCGTACTTAGCGGGAGGTCGGACACCGGGGAGCTGTTTTTT
CASSVLSGRSDTGELFF
>TRBV7-2|TRBJ1-6|NA|few
TGTGCCAGCAGCATACAGGGTACCGATTCACCCCTCCACTTT
CASSIQGTDSPLHF
>TRBV7-8|TRBJ1-6|NA|NA
TGTGCCAGCAGCTTAAGCCGCTCCTATAATTCACCCCTCCACTTT
CASSLSRSYNSPLHF
>TRBV10-3|TRBJ2-6|TRBD2|NA
TGTGCCATCAGTCCAACAGGGCGGGGGGCTGGGGCCAACGTCCTGACTTTC
CAISPTGRGAGANVLTF
>TRBV19|TRBJ1-1|NA|NA
TGTGCCAGTAGTAGGGCAGGTTGGTCGAACACTGAAGCTTTCTTT
CASSRAGWSNTEAFF